The next 27 T cell receptor beta chains were all read from a single sample in a study of blood T cells in healthy people across ages. Through a sample-barcoded 5' primer and a J-beta primer mix, a second PCR was run for roughly 6 to 12 cycles. TCRdb recomputed calls from the 5' RACE reads with MiXCR, one row per CDR3 protein. The sample records 730,000 or so distinct CDR3 sequences, 40% to 50% being singletons. Specimen: blood. All receptors derive from a man at least 80 years old in good health.

The sample holds a few counts of this clonotype. The gene calls are TRBV7-2 and TRBJ2-7, with D unclear. The germline V and J ends were trimmed by 5 bases and 3 bases, with 11 bases remaining between them. This CDR3 comprises 13 residues. Looked up from germline, CDR1 is SGHTA and CDR2 is FQGNSA. CDR3 loop: CASSRPSFYEQYF. The DNA of the CDR3 is TGTGCCAGCAGCAGACCCTCTTTCTACGAGCAGTACTTC.

This clonotype was seen only a few times. CDR3 nucleotide sequence: TGCAGTGCCTCCCTCCGGGTCACAGAGGGAGATACGCAGTATTTT. As protein: CSASLRVTEGDTQYF. The V and J genes are TRBV20-1 and TRBJ2-3, with D maybe TRBD2 (5 bases). The CDR3 runs to 15 residues. Trimming removed 6 bases from V and 5 bases from J, with 21 bases in between. CDR1 and CDR2 (germline): DFQATT, SNEGSKA (reference sequence).

The chain combines TRBV20-1 with TRBJ2-1, with D unclear. Per the germline V gene, CDR1 is DFQATT and CDR2 is SNEGSKA (reference sequence). The CDR3 runs 12 residues. The V end lost 1 base, the J end lost 5 bases, and 6 bases lay between the germline ends. The DNA of the CDR3 is TGCAGTGCTAGAGGACTCAACAATGAGCAGTTCTTC. It is translated as CSARGLNNEQFF.

The genes are TRBV4-3 and TRBJ1-2; D unclear. This CDR3 is built from 16 residues. Germline CDR1 and CDR2: LGHNA and YSLEER. Between the trimmed V and J ends, which lost 0 bases and 3 bases, there was a span of 14 bases. The CDR3 protein is CASSQDIQPGYYGYTF. The CDR3 DNA is TGCGCCAGCAGCCAAGATATCCAACCCGGGTACTATGGCTACACCTTC.

The chain joins TRBV7-2 to TRBJ2-5; TRBD1 is a possible D gene (5 bases). V dropped 5 bases and J dropped 5 bases, with 12 bases sitting between them. Germline CDR1 reads SGHTA; CDR2 reads FQGNSA. The CDR3 has 13 residues. CDR3 sequence: CASSIRVVETQYF. CDR3 nucleotide sequence: TGTGCCAGCAGCATCAGGGTTGTGGAGACCCAGTACTTC.

The chain joins TRBV7-3 to TRBJ2-1, with a tentative D call TRBD2 (6 bases). V gave up 0 bases and J gave up 7 bases, with 19 bases separating them. Germline loops: CDR1 SGHTA, CDR2 FQGTGA. This CDR3 is 17 amino acids long. Here the CDR3 DNA reads TGTGCCAGCAGCTTAACTTCGGCTAGCGCCCTTCTGAATGAGCAGTTCTTC. Protein: CASSLTSASALLNEQFF.

This clonotype was detected a few times. This chain joins TRBV7-8 and TRBJ2-3; D is unclear. The length of the CDR3 is 14 residues. The V and J ends lost 6 bases and 2 bases respectively, with 12 bases between them. CDR1 is SGHVS and CDR2 is FQNEAQ in the germline V gene. The CDR3 DNA sequence: TGTGCCAGCAGTGTGTTCAGAGACACAGATACGCAGTATTTT. As protein: CASSVFRDTDTQYF.

The genes are TRBV7-9 and TRBJ2-5; D gene ambiguous. The CDR3 extends over 14 amino acids. Trimming removed 0 bases from V and 7 bases from J, with 12 bases in between. The germline V gene encodes CDR1 SEHNR and CDR2 FQNEAQ (reference sequence). CDR3 sequence: CASSLATNTGTQYF. The CDR3 nucleotides read TGTGCCAGCAGCTTAGCGACAAACACGGGGACCCAGTACTTC.

In this sample, this clonotype turned up a few times. The V call is TRBV7-8, the J call TRBJ2-4; TRBD1 matches at 7 bases. Germline V gives CDR1 SGHVS, CDR2 FQNEAQ. This CDR3 has 15 residues. V shed 3 bases and J 1 base; nucleotides not matched to a gene: 3. DNA of the CDR3: TGTGCCAGCAGCTTGTTACAGGGGGCCAAAAACATTCAGTACTTC. Protein product: CASSLLQGAKNIQYF.

The table lists this clonotype with a few counts. V gene TRBV2 combines with J gene TRBJ2-7; D remains unclear. CDR1 SNHLY and CDR2 FYNNEI come from the germline V gene. With 6 bases removed from V and 1 base from J, the gap between germline ends came to 10 bases. CDR3 length equals 13 residues. The CDR3: CASSFQVSYEQYF. CDR3 sequence (DNA): TGTGCCAGCAGCTTCCAGGTGTCCTACGAGCAGTACTTC.

The sample holds a few counts of this clonotype. The rearrangement uses TRBV4-2 and TRBJ2-1; perhaps TRBD2 as D (6 bases). This CDR3 has 15 amino acids. The ends were cut back, 0 bases at V and 7 bases at J, with 13 bases in the middle. Germline V gene data show CDR1 as LGHNA and CDR2 as YNFKEQ. CDR3 DNA sequence: TGTGCCAGCAGCCAAGAGGTATTAGCGGAGAATGAGCAGTTCTTC. This sequence encodes CASSQEVLAENEQFF.

This clonotype was seen a handful of times. V usage is TRBV20-1 and J usage is TRBJ1-2; 8 bases are a match to TRBD1. Germline trimming cut 0 bases from V and 8 bases from J; bases unmatched to any gene: 5. Germline V gene data show CDR1 as DFQATT and CDR2 as SNEGSKA (reference sequence). The CDR3 spans 13 residues. The CDR3 DNA reads as TGCAGTGCTAGAGATGGACGGACAGGGGGCTACACCTTC. Its translation: CSARDGRTGGYTF.

The genes are TRBV20-1 and TRBJ2-7; either TRBD1 or TRBD2 may fit D (5 bases each). The CDR3 loop spans 14 amino acids. Trimming stripped 3 bases from V and 0 bases from J, with 12 bases between. Germline-derived CDR1 and CDR2 are DFQATT and SNEGSKA (reference sequence). This CDR3 is CSASRDRSSYEQYF. DNA for the CDR3: TGCAGTGCTAGTCGGGACCGGAGCTCCTACGAGCAGTACTTC.

The chain links TRBV5-6 to TRBJ1-2; D possibly corresponds to TRBD1 (6 bases). Germline V gene data show CDR1 as SGHDT and CDR2 as YYEEEE. This CDR3 spans 20 amino acids. V was trimmed by 10 bases and J by 0 bases, leaving 34 bases between them. The CDR3 protein is CACHRQRSGTITSANYGYTF. DNA for the CDR3: TGTGCCTGCCACCGCCAGAGGTCCGGGACAATTACCTCGGCTAACTATGGCTACACCTTC.

The chain carries TRBV20-1 and TRBJ2-1; D might be TRBD2 (6 bases). CDR1 is DFQATT and CDR2 is SNEGSKA in the germline V gene (reference sequence). This CDR3 comprises 14 residues. V was pared by 4 bases and J by 9 bases, with 19 bases between. The CDR3 bases are TGCAGTGCTACCGACGGATGGAGGGCCAGTGAGCAGTTCTTC. Translation: CSATDGWRASEQFF.

A few counts support this clonotype. The V and J genes are TRBV6-5 and TRBJ2-7, with no clear D. V was clipped by 0 bases and J by 2 bases, with 8 bases between them. This CDR3 contains 14 residues. CDR1 and CDR2 (germline): MNHEY, SVGAGI. The CDR3 sequence is CASSYSPPPYEQYF. The CDR3 bases are TGTGCCAGCAGTTACTCACCGCCACCCTACGAGCAGTACTTC.

The gene calls are TRBV9 and TRBJ2-5, with unresolved D. V lost 4 bases to trimming and J lost 5 bases, with 15 bases between them. Looked up from germline, CDR1 is SGDLS and CDR2 is YYNGEE. CDR3 length equals 14 residues. CDR3 residues: CASSPKPSMETQYF. The DNA of the CDR3 is TGTGCCAGCAGCCCAAAGCCTAGTATGGAGACCCAGTACTTC.

The V call is TRBV27, the J call TRBJ2-1, with D possibly being TRBD2 (6 bases). Looked up from germline, CDR1 is MNHEY and CDR2 is SMNVEV (reference sequence). The CDR3 runs 15 residues. Trimming removed 5 bases from V and 4 bases from J, with 15 bases in between. For the CDR3, the DNA is TGTGCCAGCAGTCTTTTGTGGGGGACTTACAATGAGCAGTTCTTC. It codes for CASSLLWGTYNEQFF.

For this clonotype: A junction end diverges from the germline sequence, so it may reflect a read error. The V and J genes are TRBV7-2 and TRBJ2-7; 11 bases fit TRBD1. The J call is in doubt because the DNA end fits TRBJ2-5 better. Germline V gene lookup returns CDR1 SGHTA and CDR2 FQGNSA. CDR3 size: 18 residues. CDR3 DNA sequence: TGTGCCAGCGGCTTTCGGGTTGGACAGGGGGCGCGGTTGGAGACCCAGTACTTC. Translating gives CASGFRVGQGARLETQYF.

The chain is built from TRBV11-2 and TRBJ2-1; TRBD1 aligns across 7 bases. The CDR3 runs 15 residues. With V trimmed by 3 bases and J by 6 bases, 8 bases remained unmatched. The V gene's germline CDR1 is SGHAT and CDR2 FQNNGV. The CDR3 sequence is CASSLTGLRGNEQFF. CDR3 sequence (DNA): TGTGCCAGCAGCTTGACAGGGTTACGCGGCAATGAGCAGTTCTTC.

The rearrangement links TRBV29-1 to TRBJ1-2; 7 bases align to TRBD1. The CDR3 sequence is 10 residues long. Trimming cost V 4 bases and J 7 bases; bases outside gene matches: 0. Looked up from germline, CDR1 is SQVTM and CDR2 is ANQGSEA. This CDR3 reads CSVGDSGYTF. The CDR3 coding sequence is TGCAGCGTTGGGGACAGTGGCTACACCTTC.

This clonotype was counted many times. V usage is TRBV4-1 and J usage is TRBJ2-7, with D hard to call. CDR1 and CDR2 (germline): MGHRA, YSYEKL. Deletions cut 0 bases from V and 2 bases from J, with 8 bases between. The CDR3 consists of 14 residues. The CDR3 DNA follows: TGCGCCAGCAGCCAAGATTTCGGGCCCTACGAGCAGTACTTC. Protein sequence: CASSQDFGPYEQYF.

This clonotype was seen only a few times. The rearrangement links TRBV7-9 to TRBJ1-5; no clear D. This CDR3 contains 16 residues. V was trimmed by 0 bases and J by 2 bases, leaving 11 bases between them. Germline lookup yields CDR1 SEHNR and CDR2 FQNEAQ (reference sequence). CDR3 coding DNA: TGTGCCAGCAGCTTAGCGCTCGGGTCGGGCAATCAGCCCCAGCATTTT. Translation gives CASSLALGSGNQPQHF.

This chain connects TRBV6-2 or TRBV6-3 to TRBJ2-4, with D unresolved. V lost 5 bases to trimming and J lost 13 bases, with 15 bases between them. Looked up from germline, CDR1 is MNHEY and CDR2 is SVGEGT. The CDR3 runs 12 residues. DNA of the CDR3: TGTGCCAGCAGTCCACCAGAGAAGGGACAGTACTTC. This gives the protein CASSPPEKGQYF.

This chain joins TRBV3-1 and TRBJ1-4; D gene unclear. Germline V CDR1 and CDR2: LGHDT, YNNKEL (reference sequence). The V and J ends lost 2 bases and 5 bases respectively, with 9 bases between them. CDR3 length: 14 amino acids. The CDR3 sequence is CASSQRTGNEKLFF. CDR3 in DNA: TGTGCCAGCAGCCAACGGACTGGGAATGAAAAACTGTTTTTT.

This clonotype was recorded only once. One end of the junction does not line up with germline, which may come from a read error. V and J are TRBV7-8 and TRBJ2-3; D not resolved. Germline CDR1 reads SGHVS; CDR2 reads FQNEAQ. The CDR3 is 15 residues long. CDR3 sequence: CASSLVGSRTDTQYF. The CDR3 region has the DNA TGTGCTAGCAGCTTAGTAGGTTCCAGGACAGATACGCAGTATTTT.

This clonotype appeared many times. The chain has TRBV20-1 and TRBJ2-1; 10 nucleotides line up with TRBD2. The CDR3 length is 16 residues. Trimming cost V 2 bases and J 6 bases; bases outside gene matches: 10. Germline values: CDR1 DFQATT, CDR2 SNEGSKA (reference sequence). The CDR3 DNA sequence: TGCAGTGCTAGACTTAATGGAGCGGGAGGGCTCAATGAGCAGTTCTTC. This codes for CSARLNGAGGLNEQFF.